This T cell receptor beta chain was found in a study of OX40 agonist ivuxolimab in advanced cancers. As for this clone: Its antigen is not identified.

The study's findings and limits: In the 0.1 to 3.0 mg/kg range, CD4+ and CD8+ blood T cells had expanded clonally by week 6. Expanded peripheral T cells had an undetermined antigen specificity.

Sequencing used immunoSEQ multiplex PCR; TCRdb keeps in-frame clones, though not all of them. The sample comprises around 94,000 clones, about 92% of which are singletons, and about 3.4% rests with the top ten. The V gene's germline CDR1 is SNHLY and CDR2 FYNNEI. Between the trimmed V and J ends, which lost 5 bases and 0 bases, there was a span of 14 bases. The CDR3 is made up of 15 amino acids. Sequences were derived from CD4+ or CD8+ T cells sorted from blood, sampled in a trial of the OX40 agonist ivuxolimab. The TCR was taken from an adult with an advanced solid tumor such as melanoma, head and neck, liver or kidney cancer. This rearrangement joins TRBV2 to TRBJ2-7; TRBD1 or TRBD2 may be the D gene (5 bases each). CDR3 nucleotides: TGTGCCAGCAGTTGGGGGAGTATTAGCTCCTACGAGCAGTACTTC. Translated, it gives CASSWGSISSYEQYF.